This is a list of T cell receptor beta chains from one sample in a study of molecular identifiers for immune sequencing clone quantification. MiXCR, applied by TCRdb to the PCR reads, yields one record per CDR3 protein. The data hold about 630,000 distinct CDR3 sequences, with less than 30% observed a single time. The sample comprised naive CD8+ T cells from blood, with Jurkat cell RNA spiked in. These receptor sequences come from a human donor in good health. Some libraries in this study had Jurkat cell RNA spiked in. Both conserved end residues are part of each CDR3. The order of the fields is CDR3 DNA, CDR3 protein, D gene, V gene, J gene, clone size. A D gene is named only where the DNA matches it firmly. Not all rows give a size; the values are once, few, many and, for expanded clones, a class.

CDR3 DNA: TGTAGTGCTAGCTCGGGACAGGGACGGACAGATACGCAGTATTTT
CDR3 protein: CSASSGQGRTDTQYF
D gene: TRBD1
V gene: TRBV20-1
J gene: TRBJ2-3
clone size: -

CDR3 DNA: TGTGCCAGCAGTTACTCGATGGGACGGGGGGCGCCGGGAAACACCATATATTTT
CDR3 protein: CASSYSMGRGAPGNTIYF
D gene: -
V gene: TRBV6-5
J gene: TRBJ1-3
clone size: many

CDR3 DNA: TGCAGTGCTAGAGGGGACTACTACGCCTCCAATGAGCAGTTCTTC
CDR3 protein: CSARGDYYASNEQFF
D gene: TRBD2
V gene: TRBV20-1
J gene: TRBJ2-1
clone size: -

CDR3 DNA: TGTGCCAGCAGTCGGGACAGCACCACAGATACGCAGTATTTT
CDR3 protein: CASSRDSTTDTQYF
D gene: TRBD1
V gene: TRBV27
J gene: TRBJ2-3
clone size: few

CDR3 DNA: TGTGCCAGCAGCCAAGTTAACCAAGCTGGCGAGCAGTACTTC
CDR3 protein: CASSQVNQAGEQYF
D gene: -
V gene: TRBV14
J gene: TRBJ2-7
clone size: -

CDR3 DNA: TGTGCCTGGACCGTGGGGGGGGCAACTGAAGCTTTCTTT
CDR3 protein: CAWTVGGATEAFF
D gene: -
V gene: TRBV30
J gene: TRBJ1-1
clone size: few

CDR3 DNA: TGTGCCAGCAGCCAAAGCGGGGGGTCAATCTCCTACAATGAGCAGTTCTTC
CDR3 protein: CASSQSGGSISYNEQFF
D gene: -
V gene: TRBV3-2
J gene: TRBJ2-1
clone size: few

CDR3 DNA: TGTGCCAGCAGTTTATTGTCGCCTCATAGCACAGATACGCAGTATTTT
CDR3 protein: CASSLLSPHSTDTQYF
D gene: -
V gene: TRBV27
J gene: TRBJ2-3
clone size: -

CDR3 DNA: TGTGCCAGCAGTTTCCGGGACGGCAATCAGCCCCAGCATTTT
CDR3 protein: CASSFRDGNQPQHF
D gene: -
V gene: TRBV28
J gene: TRBJ1-5
clone size: many

CDR3 DNA: TGTGCCAGCAGCCAAGGGGGGACTGGTGAGACCCAGTACTTC
CDR3 protein: CASSQGGTGETQYF
D gene: -
V gene: TRBV4-2
J gene: TRBJ2-5
clone size: -

CDR3 DNA: TGTGCCAGCAGTACCCAGGGGCTAGGTGGGAGCGAGCAGTACTTC
CDR3 protein: CASSTQGLGGSEQYF
D gene: -
V gene: TRBV12-3/TRBV12-4
J gene: TRBJ2-7
clone size: -

CDR3 DNA: TGTGCCAGCAGTTTAATGACGGCAAGCCCCACAGATACGCAGTATTTT
CDR3 protein: CASSLMTASPTDTQYF
D gene: -
V gene: TRBV27
J gene: TRBJ2-3
clone size: few

CDR3 DNA: TGTGCCAGCAGCCTTAGTACAGGTTGCAATGAGCAGTTCTTC
CDR3 protein: CASSLSTGCNEQFF
D gene: -
V gene: TRBV5-8
J gene: TRBJ2-1
clone size: once

CDR3 DNA: TGTGCCAGCAGCCAGAAGCGGGGGGGCCGAACCGGGGAGCTGTTTTTT
CDR3 protein: CASSQKRGGRTGELFF
D gene: TRBD2
V gene: TRBV7-8
J gene: TRBJ2-2
clone size: -

CDR3 DNA: TGTACCAGCATTCACACCGGGACAGAGCCTGTCAATGAGCAGTTCTTC
CDR3 protein: CTSIHTGTEPVNEQFF
D gene: TRBD1
V gene: TRBV6-2/TRBV6-3
J gene: TRBJ2-1
clone size: -

CDR3 DNA: TGCGCCAGCAGCCAAGAAGGACTACTAGGCCAGCCCCAGCATTTT
CDR3 protein: CASSQEGLLGQPQHF
D gene: -
V gene: TRBV4-1
J gene: TRBJ1-5
clone size: few